Each of the 15 T cell receptor beta chains below was sequenced from the same sample in a study of cytomegalovirus exposure and HLA in healthy donors. Researchers ran the PCR with 60 Vbeta and 13 Jbeta primers. Sequencing used immunoSEQ multiplex PCR; TCRdb keeps in-frame clones, though not all of them. The profile shows about 130,000 clones, less than 85% of them singletons. Sequenced sample: PBMCs. These receptors originate from a woman between 40 and 50 years old in good health and CMV-seropositive.

This clone has more than one count but fewer than ten. This chain joins TRBV10-3 and TRBJ2-7; 9 bases are a match to TRBD2. CDR1 ENHRY and CDR2 SYGVKD come from the germline V gene. The CDR3 runs to 15 residues. V lost 4 bases to trimming and J lost 6 bases; unmatched junction nucleotides: 10. In DNA, the CDR3 is TGTGCCATCAGTGCCCGACGGCGGGAGGGGCGCGAGCAGTACTTC. Its translation: CAISARRREGREQYF.

This chain links TRBV19 with TRBJ1-5; 11 bases agree with TRBD1. CDR1 is LNHDA and CDR2 is SQIVND in the germline V gene (reference sequence). The V gene end was trimmed by 8 bases and the J gene end by 4 bases; junction bases not matched to a gene: 7. This CDR3 is built from 15 residues. The CDR3: CASLSGQGANQPQHF. The CDR3 DNA sequence: TGTGCCAGTCTATCCGGACAGGGGGCAAATCAGCCCCAGCATTTT.

A note on this clone: Sequence at one end of the junction differs from germline and may be a read error. The rearrangement links TRBV7-7 to TRBJ2-5, with 11 bases that match TRBD1. CDR1 and CDR2 from the germline V gene are SSHAT and FNYEAQ (reference sequence). The CDR3 is made up of 14 amino acids. The CDR3 sequence: CASSLGQGEETQYF. The CDR3 coding sequence is TGTGCTAGCAGCTTGGGACAGGGGGAAGAGACCCAGTACTTC.

About this clone: This CDR3 is also generated by other DNA sequences in the sample. The chain joins TRBV15 to TRBJ2-5; 9 nucleotides line up with TRBD1. This CDR3 spans 17 amino acids. Looked up from germline, CDR1 is LNHNV and CDR2 is YYDKDF (reference sequence). V dropped 0 bases and J dropped 4; count of bases not matched to a gene: 9. The CDR3 protein is CATSRDITGQGLETQYF. The CDR3 DNA follows: TGTGCCACCAGCAGAGACATAACGGGACAGGGTTTAGAGACCCAGTACTTC.

The gene calls are TRBV19 and TRBJ2-1, with TRBD2 identical over 16 bases. Germline CDR1 LNHDA, CDR2 SQIVND (reference sequence). This CDR3 contains 19 residues. V dropped 9 bases and J dropped 0; count of bases not matched to a gene: 11. For the CDR3, the DNA is TGTGCCAGCCGCCGGGGGACTAGCGGGAGGGTGAGCTCCTACAATGAGCAGTTCTTC. Translated, it gives CASRRGTSGRVSSYNEQFF.

This clone appeared a few times. J is TRBJ1-2 and V is TRBV4-3; no clear D. Germline V gene data show CDR1 as LGHNA and CDR2 as YSLEER. The CDR3 has 15 residues. Trimming left V 0 bases short and J 4 bases short, with 12 bases between. CDR3 DNA: TGCGCCAGCAGCCAAGATCTTGGCACTACCTATGGCTACACCTTC. Translating gives CASSQDLGTTYGYTF.

This clone was observed a handful of times. This chain connects TRBV18 to TRBJ2-5, with D maybe TRBD2 (6 bases). Deletions cut 3 bases from V and 4 bases from J, with 18 bases between. CDR3 length: 16 amino acids. Per germline, CDR1 KGHSH and CDR2 LQKENI. Here the CDR3 DNA reads TGTGCCAGCTCACCGGGGGAGGCACCCAAGGGAGAGACCCAGTACTTC. This translates into CASSPGEAPKGETQYF.

The rearrangement joins TRBV28 to TRBJ2-6, with D uncertain. Germline-derived CDR1 and CDR2 are MDHEN and SYDVKM. The CDR3 is 16 amino acids. Trimming removed 4 bases from V and 0 bases from J, with 10 bases in between. CDR3 region: CASSSPGSSGANVLTF. DNA of the CDR3: TGTGCCAGCAGTTCACCAGGTTCCTCTGGGGCCAACGTCCTGACTTTC.

This rearrangement joins TRBV18 to TRBJ2-7; the D gene is possibly TRBD1 (6 bases). Deletions cut 3 bases from V and 5 bases from J, with 14 bases between. This CDR3 comprises 14 residues. From germline, CDR1 is KGHSH and CDR2 LQKENI. The chain's CDR3 is CASSPAVGADEQYF. The CDR3 nucleotides read TGTGCCAGCTCACCTGCTGTGGGGGCAGACGAGCAGTACTTC. The whole variable domain, filled in from reference TRBV18 and TRBJ2-7, reads NAGVMQNPRHLVRRRGQEARLRCSPMKGHSHVYWYRQLPEEGLKFMVYLQKENIIDESGMPKERFSAEFPKEGPSILRIQQVVRGDSAAYFCASSPAVGADEQYFGPGTRLTVT.

V is TRBV9 and J is TRBJ1-5; D might be TRBD1 (5 bases). Germline CDR1 reads SGDLS; CDR2 reads YYNGEE. The CDR3 spans 16 residues. V shed 4 bases and J shed 1 base, with 15 bases lying between them. The CDR3 DNA is TGTGCCAGCAGCCCAGGGCTCGCCGCAAGCAATCAGCCCCAGCATTTT. As protein: CASSPGLAASNQPQHF. Looking up the rest from reference TRBV9 and TRBJ1-5 gives the full variable domain: DSGVTQTPKHLITATGQRVTLRCSPRSGDLSVYWYQQSLDQGLQFLIQYYNGEERAKGNILERFSAQQFPDLHSELNLSSLELGDSALYFCASSPGLAASNQPQHFGDGTRLSIL.

The J gene is TRBJ1-6, the V gene TRBV4-2, with D unclear. V lost 5 bases and J 9 bases, leaving 8 bases between the germline ends. The CDR3 is 12 residues long. Germline-derived CDR1 and CDR2 are LGHNA and YNFKEQ. The CDR3 DNA follows: TGTGCCAGCAGCGGCGGGTTTTCACCCCTCCACTTT. Protein product: CASSGGFSPLHF.

V usage is TRBV6-5 and J usage is TRBJ2-1, with 9 bases matching TRBD1. The ends lost 6 bases at V and 3 bases at J; junction bases unmatched: 6. Germline V gives CDR1 MNHEY, CDR2 SVGAGI. CDR3 length equals 15 residues. Here the CDR3 reads CASSIDRGSYNEQFF. CDR3 DNA: TGTGCCAGCAGCATAGACAGGGGGAGCTACAATGAGCAGTTCTTC.

The chain is built from TRBV5-6 and TRBJ2-5; 11 bases map to TRBD1. V lost 4 bases and J lost 6; bases outside the gene matches: 11. CDR3 length: 16 amino acids. The V gene's germline CDR1 is SGHDT and CDR2 YYEEEE. The CDR3 is CASSQFRTGGAQTQYF. The DNA of the CDR3 is TGTGCCAGCAGCCAGTTCAGGACAGGGGGCGCGCAGACCCAGTACTTC.

The rearrangement joins TRBV27 to TRBJ1-5, with D unresolved. Trimming stripped 1 base from V and 4 bases from J, with 5 bases between. CDR3 size: 13 residues. Germline-derived CDR1 and CDR2 are MNHEY and SMNVEV (reference sequence). The CDR3 DNA reads as TGTGCCAGCAGTTTATTCCCGAATCAGCCCCAGCATTTT. Its translation: CASSLFPNQPQHF.

This clone appeared a single time. The J gene is TRBJ2-2, the V gene TRBV27, with 7 bases aligning to TRBD2. V shed 2 bases and J 1 base; nucleotides not matched to a gene: 4. Per germline, CDR1 MNHEY and CDR2 SMNVEV (reference sequence). This CDR3 has 16 amino acids. In DNA form, the CDR3 reads TGTGCCAGCAGTTTAGTGGCTAGCGGGAACACCGGGGAGCTGTTTTTT. This codes for CASSLVASGNTGELFF.